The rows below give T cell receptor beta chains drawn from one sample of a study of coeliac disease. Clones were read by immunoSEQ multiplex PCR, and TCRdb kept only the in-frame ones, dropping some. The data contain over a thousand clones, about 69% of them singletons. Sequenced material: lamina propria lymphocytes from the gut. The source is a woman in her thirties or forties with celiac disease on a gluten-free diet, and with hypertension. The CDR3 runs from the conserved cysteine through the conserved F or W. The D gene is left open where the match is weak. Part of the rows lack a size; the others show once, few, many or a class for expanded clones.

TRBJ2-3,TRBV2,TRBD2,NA,CASKGGRATDTQYF,TGTGCCAGCAAGGGCGGGAGGGCCACAGATACGCAGTATTTT
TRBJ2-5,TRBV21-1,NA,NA,CASTLSPGQGTLETQYF,TGTGCCAGCACCTTATCTCCGGGACAGGGTACGCTAGAGACCCAGTACTTC
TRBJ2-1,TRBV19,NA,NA,CASSRAGAPRFCCNEQFF,TGTGCCAGTAGTCGGGCGGGGGCCCCCCGTTTTTGTTGCAATGAGCAGTTCTTC
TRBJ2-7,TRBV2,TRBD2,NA,CASRSDSGSRSYEQYF,TGTGCCAGCAGGTCCGACAGCGGGAGTAGGTCCTACGAGCAGTACTTC
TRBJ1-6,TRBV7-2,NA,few,CASSSARAQNSPLHF,TGTGCCAGCAGCTCCGCGCGCGCCCAAAATTCACCCCTCCACTTT
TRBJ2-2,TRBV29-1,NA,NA,CSVERDNTGELFF,TGCAGCGTTGAAAGAGATAACACCGGGGAGCTGTTTTTT
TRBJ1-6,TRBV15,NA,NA,CATSRDIGSVRGSPLHF,TGTGCCACCAGCAGAGATATCGGAAGTGTACGGGGTTCACCCCTCCACTTT
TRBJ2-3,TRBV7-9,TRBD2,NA,CASSLISGGAGDTQYF,TGTGCCAGCAGTCTCATAAGCGGGGGGGCAGGAGATACGCAGTATTTT
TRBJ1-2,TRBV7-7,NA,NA,CASSSIKGLLRKYGYTF,TGCGCCAGCAGCAGCATCAAAGGCCTTCTCAGGAAGTATGGCTACACCTTC
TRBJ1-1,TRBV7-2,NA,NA,CASSLGATEAFF,TGTGCCAGCAGCTTAGGGGCCACTGAAGCTTTCTTT
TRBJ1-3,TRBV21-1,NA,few,CASSKSPAGARGNTIYF,TGTGCCAGCAGCAAAAGTCCAGCGGGGGCGAGGGGAAACACCATATATTTT
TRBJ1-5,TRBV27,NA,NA,CASSRQAHASQPQHF,TGTGCCAGTAGCAGACAGGCCCACGCATCGCAGCCCCAGCATTTT
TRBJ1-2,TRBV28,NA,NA,CASSSTWGGARSGYGYTF,TGTGCCAGCAGTAGTACCTGGGGCGGGGCCCGGAGCGGCTATGGCTACACCTTC
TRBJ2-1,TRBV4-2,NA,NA,CASSDRAFNEQFF,TGTGCCAGCAGCGATAGAGCATTCAATGAGCAGTTCTTC
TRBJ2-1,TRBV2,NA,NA,CASSEGDEQFF,TGTGCCAGCAGTGAGGGCGATGAGCAGTTCTTC
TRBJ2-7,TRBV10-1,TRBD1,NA,CASSESRGREQYF,TGCGCCAGCAGTGAGAGCAGGGGGCGCGAGCAGTACTTC
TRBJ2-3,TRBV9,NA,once,CASSAGTSITDTQYF,TGTGCCAGCAGCGCCGGGACTTCTATCACAGATACGCAGTATTTT
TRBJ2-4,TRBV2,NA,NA,CASSGGTTKNIQYF,TGTGCCAGCAGTGGGGGGACAACCAAAAACATTCAGTACTTC
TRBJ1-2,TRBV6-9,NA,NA,CASSDQRGIDGYTF,TGTGCCAGCAGTGATCAGAGGGGGATAGATGGCTACACCTTC
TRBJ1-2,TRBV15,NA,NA,CATSGSREDVNGYTF,TGTGCCACCAGCGGATCCCGGGAGGACGTGAATGGCTACACCTTC
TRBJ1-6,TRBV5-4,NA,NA,CASSFDQSSRSLHF,TGTGCCAGCAGCTTCGACCAGTCTAGTCGCTCCCTCCACTTT
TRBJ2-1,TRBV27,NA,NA,CASSPNYTSSYNEQFF,TGTGCCAGCAGTCCCAACTACACGAGCTCCTACAATGAGCAGTTCTTC
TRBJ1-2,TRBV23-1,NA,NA,CASSLLSVKFRKYGYTF,TGCGCCAGCAGTCTGCTTAGCGTTAAGTTCAGGAAGTATGGCTACACCTTC
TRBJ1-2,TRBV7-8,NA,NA,CASSIASGIIRKYGYTF,TGTGCCAGCAGCATCGCTTCAGGTATCATCAGGAAGTATGGCTACACCTTC
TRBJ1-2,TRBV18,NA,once,CASSPGAEYGYTF,TGTGCCAGCTCACCTGGGGCTGAGTATGGCTACACCTTC
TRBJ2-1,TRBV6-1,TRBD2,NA,CASRASGGNEQFF,TGTGCCAGCAGGGCTAGCGGGGGAAATGAGCAGTTCTTC
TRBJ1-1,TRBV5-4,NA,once,CARSSDGGGGDTEAFF,TGTGCCAGAAGCTCGGACGGGGGCGGGGGGGACACTGAAGCTTTCTTT
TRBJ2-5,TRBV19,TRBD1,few,CASSIFGTGIGETQYF,TGTGCCAGTAGTATCTTCGGGACAGGGATTGGAGAGACCCAGTACTTC
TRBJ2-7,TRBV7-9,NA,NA,CASSLEGGYEQYF,TGTGCCAGCAGCTTAGAAGGGGGCTACGAGCAGTACTTC
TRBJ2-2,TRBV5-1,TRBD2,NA,CASSEGLAGNTGELFF,TGCGCCAGCAGCGAGGGACTAGCGGGAAACACCGGGGAGCTGTTTTTT
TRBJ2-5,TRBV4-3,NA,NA,CASSQDRGTQYF,TGCGCCAGCAGCCAAGATCGGGGGACCCAGTACTTC
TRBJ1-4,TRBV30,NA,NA,CAWSVRDTRTGKLFF,TGTGCCTGGAGTGTACGGGACACCCGGACGGGAAAACTGTTTTTT
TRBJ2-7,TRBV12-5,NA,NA,CASGLGGIGEQYF,TGTGCTAGTGGTCTCGGGGGAATCGGCGAGCAGTACTTC
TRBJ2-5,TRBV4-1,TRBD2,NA,CASSQGLAGGPLETQYF,TGCGCCAGCAGCCAAGGACTAGCGGGGGGGCCCCTGGAGACCCAGTACTTC
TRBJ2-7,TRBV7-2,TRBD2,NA,CASSFLAGAGYEQYF,TGTGCCAGCAGCTTCCTAGCGGGAGCCGGCTACGAGCAGTACTTC
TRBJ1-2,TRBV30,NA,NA,CAWNMPGLGLYGYTF,TGTGCCTGGAACATGCCGGGCCTCGGACTCTATGGCTACACCTTC
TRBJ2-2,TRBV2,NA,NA,CASSLPTVSNTGELFF,TGTGCCAGCAGCCTTCCTACAGTCTCGAACACCGGGGAGCTGTTTTTT
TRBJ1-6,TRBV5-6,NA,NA,CASSLLQGSYNSPLHF,TGTGCCAGCAGCCTCCTACAGGGATCCTATAATTCACCCCTCCACTTT
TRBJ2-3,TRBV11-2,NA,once,CASSLDPRGGTKDTQYF,TGTGCCAGCAGCTTAGATCCGAGGGGGGGGACGAAAGATACGCAGTATTTT
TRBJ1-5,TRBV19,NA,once,CASIEAAWSNQPQHF,TGTGCCAGTATTGAGGCAGCCTGGAGCAATCAGCCCCAGCATTTT
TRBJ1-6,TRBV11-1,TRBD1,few,CASSLAGDSWAPLHF,TGTGCCAGCAGCTTAGCGGGGGACAGTTGGGCACCCCTCCACTTT
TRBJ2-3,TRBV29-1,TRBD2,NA,CSVDAGGVNTQYF,TGCAGCGTTGATGCGGGAGGGGTGAATACGCAGTATTTT
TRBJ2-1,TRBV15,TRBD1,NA,CATSRVRDRGDNNEQFF,TGTGCCACCAGCAGAGTTAGAGACAGGGGCGACAACAATGAGCAGTTCTTC
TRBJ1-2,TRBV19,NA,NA,CASASGFQGYTF,TGTGCCAGTGCCTCGGGGTTTCAAGGCTACACCTTC
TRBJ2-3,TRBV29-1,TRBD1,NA,CRSWDRTTDTQYF,TGCAGGTCGTGGGACAGGACCACAGATACGCAGTATTTT
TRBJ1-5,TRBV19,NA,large,CASSRTDRDQPQHF,TGTGCCAGTAGTAGGACAGATCGGGATCAGCCCCAGCATTTT
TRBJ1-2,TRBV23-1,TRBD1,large,CASSQSWTGYGYTF,TGCGCCAGCAGTCAATCCTGGACAGGCTATGGCTACACCTTC
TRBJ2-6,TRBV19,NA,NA,CASSIFVSGANVLTF,TGTGCCAGTAGTATCTTTGTCTCTGGGGCCAACGTCCTGACTTTC
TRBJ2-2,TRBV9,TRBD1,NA,CASSRGRRTGELFF,TGTGCCAGCAGCAGGGGGCGCCGGACCGGGGAGCTGTTTTTT